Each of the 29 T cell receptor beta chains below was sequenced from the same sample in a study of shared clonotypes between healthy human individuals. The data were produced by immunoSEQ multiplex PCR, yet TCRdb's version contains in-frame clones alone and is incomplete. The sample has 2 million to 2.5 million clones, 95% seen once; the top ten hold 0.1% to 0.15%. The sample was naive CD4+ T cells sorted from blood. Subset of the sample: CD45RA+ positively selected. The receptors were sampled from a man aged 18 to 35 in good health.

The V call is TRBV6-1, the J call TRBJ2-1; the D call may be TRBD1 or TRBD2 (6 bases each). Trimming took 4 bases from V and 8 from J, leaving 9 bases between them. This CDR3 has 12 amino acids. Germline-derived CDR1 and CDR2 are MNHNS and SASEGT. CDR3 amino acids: CASSVGGHEQFF. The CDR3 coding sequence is TGTGCCAGCAGTGTGGGGGGCCATGAGCAGTTCTTC.

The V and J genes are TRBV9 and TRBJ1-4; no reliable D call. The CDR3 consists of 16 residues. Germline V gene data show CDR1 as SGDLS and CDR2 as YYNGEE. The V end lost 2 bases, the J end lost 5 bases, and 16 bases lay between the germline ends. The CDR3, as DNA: TGTGCCAGCAGCGTCAAATCCGGGCTAGAAAATGAAAAACTGTTTTTT. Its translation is CASSVKSGLENEKLFF.

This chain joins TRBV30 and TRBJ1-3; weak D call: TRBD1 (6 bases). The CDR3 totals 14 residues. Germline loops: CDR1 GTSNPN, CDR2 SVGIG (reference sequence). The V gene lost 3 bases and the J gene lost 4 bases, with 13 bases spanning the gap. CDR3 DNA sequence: TGTGCCTGGAGCCGAGGACAGTGGGGAAACACCATATATTTT. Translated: CAWSRGQWGNTIYF.

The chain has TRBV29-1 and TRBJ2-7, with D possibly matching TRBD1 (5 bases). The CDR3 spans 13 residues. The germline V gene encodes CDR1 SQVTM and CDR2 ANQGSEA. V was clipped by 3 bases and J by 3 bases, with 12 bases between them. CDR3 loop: CSVEVTDSYEQYF. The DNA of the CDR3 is TGCAGCGTTGAGGTTACCGACAGCTACGAGCAGTACTTC.

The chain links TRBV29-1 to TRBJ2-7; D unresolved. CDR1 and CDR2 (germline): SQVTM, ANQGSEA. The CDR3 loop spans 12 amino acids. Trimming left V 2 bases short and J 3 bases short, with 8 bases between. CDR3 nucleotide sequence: TGCAGCGTTGAATCTAGTAACTACGAGCAGTACTTC. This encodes CSVESSNYEQYF.

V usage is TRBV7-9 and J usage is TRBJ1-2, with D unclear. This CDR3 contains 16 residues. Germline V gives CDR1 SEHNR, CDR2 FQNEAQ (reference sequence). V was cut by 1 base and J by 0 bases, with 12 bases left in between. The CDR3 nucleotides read TGTGCCAGCAGCTTAGACGGCTTAAGGGCTAACTATGGCTACACCTTC. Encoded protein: CASSLDGLRANYGYTF.

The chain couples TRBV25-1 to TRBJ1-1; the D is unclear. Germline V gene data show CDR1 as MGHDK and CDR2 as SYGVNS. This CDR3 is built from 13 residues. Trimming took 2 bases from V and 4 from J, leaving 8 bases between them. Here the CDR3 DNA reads TGTGCCAGCAGTGAAGTGGGGAGCACTGAAGCTTTCTTT. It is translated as CASSEVGSTEAFF.

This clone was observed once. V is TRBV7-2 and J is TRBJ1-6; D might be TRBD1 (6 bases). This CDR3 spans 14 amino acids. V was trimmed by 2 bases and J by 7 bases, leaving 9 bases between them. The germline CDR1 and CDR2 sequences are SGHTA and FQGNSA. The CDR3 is CASSLTGPNSPLHF. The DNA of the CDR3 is TGTGCCAGCAGCTTAACAGGGCCGAATTCACCCCTCCACTTT.

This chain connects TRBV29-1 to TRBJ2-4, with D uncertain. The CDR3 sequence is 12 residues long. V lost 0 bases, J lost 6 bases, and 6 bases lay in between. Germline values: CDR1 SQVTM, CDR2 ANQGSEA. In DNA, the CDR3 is TGCAGCGTTGAAGAGGCAGGAAACATTCAGTACTTC. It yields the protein CSVEEAGNIQYF.

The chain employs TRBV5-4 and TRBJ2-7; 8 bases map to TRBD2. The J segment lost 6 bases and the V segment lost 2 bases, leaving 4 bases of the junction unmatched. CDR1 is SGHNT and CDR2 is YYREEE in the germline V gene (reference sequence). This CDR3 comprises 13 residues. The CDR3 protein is CASSLAGAPEQYF. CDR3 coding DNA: TGTGCCAGCAGCTTAGCGGGAGCACCCGAGCAGTACTTC. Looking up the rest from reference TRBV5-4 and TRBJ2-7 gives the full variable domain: ETGVTQSPTHLIKTRGQQVTLRCSSQSGHNTVSWYQQALGQGPQFIFQYYREEENGRGNFPPRFSGLQFPNYSSELNVNALELDDSALYLCASSLAGAPEQYFGPGTRLTVT.

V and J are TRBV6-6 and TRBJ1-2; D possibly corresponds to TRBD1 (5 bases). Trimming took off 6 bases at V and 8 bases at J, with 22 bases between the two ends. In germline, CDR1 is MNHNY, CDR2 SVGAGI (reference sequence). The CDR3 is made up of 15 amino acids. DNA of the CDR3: TGTGCCAGCAGCCGGGATGAAAAGGGAAGGGACGGCTACACCTTC. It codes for CASSRDEKGRDGYTF.

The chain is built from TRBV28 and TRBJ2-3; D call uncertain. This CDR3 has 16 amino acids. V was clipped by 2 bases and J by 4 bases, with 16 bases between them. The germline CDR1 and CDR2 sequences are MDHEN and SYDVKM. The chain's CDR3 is CASSLDERNNPDTQYF. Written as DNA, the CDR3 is TGTGCCAGCAGTTTAGATGAACGGAACAACCCAGATACGCAGTATTTT.

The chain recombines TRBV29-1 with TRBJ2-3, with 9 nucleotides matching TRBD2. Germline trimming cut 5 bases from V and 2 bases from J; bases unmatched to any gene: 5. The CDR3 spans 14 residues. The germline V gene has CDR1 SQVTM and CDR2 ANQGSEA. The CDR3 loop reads CSVWPGLATDTQYF. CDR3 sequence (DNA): TGCAGCGTTTGGCCGGGACTAGCCACAGATACGCAGTATTTT.

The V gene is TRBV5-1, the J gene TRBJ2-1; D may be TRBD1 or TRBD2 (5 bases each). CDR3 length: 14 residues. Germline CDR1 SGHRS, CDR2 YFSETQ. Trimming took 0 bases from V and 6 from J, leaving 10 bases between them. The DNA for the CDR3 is TGCGCCAGCAGCTTGGCTTGGGGGTCCAATGAGCAGTTCTTC. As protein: CASSLAWGSNEQFF.

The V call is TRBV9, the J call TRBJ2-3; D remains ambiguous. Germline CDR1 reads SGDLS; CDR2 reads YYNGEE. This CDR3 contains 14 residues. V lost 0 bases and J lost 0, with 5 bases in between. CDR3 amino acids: CASSVEPSTDTQYF. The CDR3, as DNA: TGTGCCAGCAGCGTAGAGCCTAGCACAGATACGCAGTATTTT.

This chain's CDR3 is CASSFYGLQANNSPLHF. As DNA, the CDR3 is TGTGCCAGCAGTTTCTACGGGTTGCAGGCAAATAATTCACCCCTCCACTTT. V usage is TRBV28 and J usage is TRBJ1-6; D gene uncertain. The germline V gene encodes CDR1 MDHEN and CDR2 SYDVKM. There are 17 residues in the CDR3. V was pared by 3 bases and J by 5 bases, with 17 bases between.

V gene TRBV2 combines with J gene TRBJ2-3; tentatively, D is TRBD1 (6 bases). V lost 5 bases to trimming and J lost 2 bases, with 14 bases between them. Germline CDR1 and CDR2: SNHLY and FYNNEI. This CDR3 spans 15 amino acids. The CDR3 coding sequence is TGTGCCAGCAGTCTAGGCAGGGGAATCACAGATACGCAGTATTTT. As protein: CASSLGRGITDTQYF.

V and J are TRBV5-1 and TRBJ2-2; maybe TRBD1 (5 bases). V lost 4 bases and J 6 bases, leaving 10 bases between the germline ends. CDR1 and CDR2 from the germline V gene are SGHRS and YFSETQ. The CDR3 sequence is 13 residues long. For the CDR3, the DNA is TGCGCCAGCAGCCCCCCGACAGCCGGGGAGCTGTTTTTT. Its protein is CASSPPTAGELFF.

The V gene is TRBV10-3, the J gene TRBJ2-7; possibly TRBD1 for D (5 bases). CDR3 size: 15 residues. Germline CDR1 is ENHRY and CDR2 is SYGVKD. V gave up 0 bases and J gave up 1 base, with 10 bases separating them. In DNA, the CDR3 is TGTGCCATCAGTGAGTCCGGCAGGGAATCCTACGAGCAGTACTTC. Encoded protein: CAISESGRESYEQYF.

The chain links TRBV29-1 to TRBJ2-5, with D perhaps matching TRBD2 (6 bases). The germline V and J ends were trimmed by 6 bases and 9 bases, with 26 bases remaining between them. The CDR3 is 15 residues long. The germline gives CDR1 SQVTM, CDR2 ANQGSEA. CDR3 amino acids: CSVAITGIAAGAQYF. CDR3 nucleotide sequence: TGCAGCGTAGCTATAACCGGGATAGCGGCTGGGGCCCAGTACTTC.

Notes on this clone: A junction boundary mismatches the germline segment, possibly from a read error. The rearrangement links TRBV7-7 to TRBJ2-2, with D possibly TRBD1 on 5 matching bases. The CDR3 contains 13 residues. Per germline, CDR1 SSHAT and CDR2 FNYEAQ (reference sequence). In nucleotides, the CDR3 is TGTGCTAGCAGTAGGGGCCTTACCGGGGAGCTGTTTTTT. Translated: CASSRGLTGELFF.

The chain's CDR3 is CASRTAGQGPDTQYF. Here the CDR3 DNA reads TGCGCCAGCAGAACAGCGGGGCAGGGCCCAGATACGCAGTATTTT. The gene calls are TRBV5-1 and TRBJ2-3; TRBD2 matches at 7 bases. CDR1 and CDR2 (germline): SGHRS, YFSETQ. V shed 5 bases and J 4 bases; nucleotides not matched to a gene: 10. CDR3 length: 15 amino acids. Filled out from reference TRBV5-1 and TRBJ2-3, the complete variable domain reads KAGVTQTPRYLIKTRGQQVTLSCSPISGHRSVSWYQQTPGQGLQFLFEYFSETQRNKGNFPGRFSGRQFSNSRSEMNVSTLELGDSALYLCASRTAGQGPDTQYFGPGTRLTVL.

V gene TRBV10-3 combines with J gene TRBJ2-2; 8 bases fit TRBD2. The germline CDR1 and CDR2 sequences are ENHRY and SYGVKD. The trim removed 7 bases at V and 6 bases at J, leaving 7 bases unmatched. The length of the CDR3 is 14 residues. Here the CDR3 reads CAITPGLAPGELFF. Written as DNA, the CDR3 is TGTGCCATCACCCCTGGACTAGCCCCCGGGGAGCTGTTTTTT.

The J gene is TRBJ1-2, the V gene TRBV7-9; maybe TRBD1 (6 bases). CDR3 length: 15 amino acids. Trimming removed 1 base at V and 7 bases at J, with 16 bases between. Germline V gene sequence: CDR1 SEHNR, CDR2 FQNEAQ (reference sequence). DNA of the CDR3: TGTGCCAGCAGCTTAGACTTGACACCGGGGGCTGGCTACACCTTC. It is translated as CASSLDLTPGAGYTF.

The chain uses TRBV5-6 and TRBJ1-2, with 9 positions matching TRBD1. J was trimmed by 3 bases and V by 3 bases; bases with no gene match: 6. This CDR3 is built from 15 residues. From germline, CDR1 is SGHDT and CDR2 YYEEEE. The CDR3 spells CASSCWDREHYGYTF. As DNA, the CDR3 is TGTGCCAGCAGCTGCTGGGACAGGGAGCACTATGGCTACACCTTC.

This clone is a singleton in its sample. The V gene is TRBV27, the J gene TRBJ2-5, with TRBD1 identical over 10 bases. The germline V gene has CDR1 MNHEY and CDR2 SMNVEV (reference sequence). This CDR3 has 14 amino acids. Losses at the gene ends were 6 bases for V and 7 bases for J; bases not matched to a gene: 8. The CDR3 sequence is CASRQTGGSGTQYF. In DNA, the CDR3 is TGTGCCAGCAGACAGACAGGGGGCTCAGGGACCCAGTACTTC.

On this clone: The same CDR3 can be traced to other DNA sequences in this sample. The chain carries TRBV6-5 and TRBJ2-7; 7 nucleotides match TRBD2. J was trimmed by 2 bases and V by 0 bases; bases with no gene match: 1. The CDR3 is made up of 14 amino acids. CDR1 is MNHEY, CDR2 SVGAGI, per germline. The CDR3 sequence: CASSYSGTTYEQYF. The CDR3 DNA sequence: TGTGCCAGCAGTTACTCTGGGACTACCTACGAGCAGTACTTC.

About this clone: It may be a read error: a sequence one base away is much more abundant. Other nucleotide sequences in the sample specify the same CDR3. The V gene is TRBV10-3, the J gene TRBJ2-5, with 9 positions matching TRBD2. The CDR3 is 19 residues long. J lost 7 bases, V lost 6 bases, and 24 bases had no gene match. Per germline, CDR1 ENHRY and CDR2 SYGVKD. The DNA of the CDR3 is TGTGCCATCAGCCAGGGACTAGCAGGAGGATTCGGTAGTGAAGCGACCCAGTACTTC. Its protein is CAISQGLAGGFGSEATQYF.

In nucleotides, the CDR3 is TGTGCCAGCAGCCCCCCCCTCCGGTTAACTAATGAAAAACTGTTTTTT. Residues: CASSPPLRLTNEKLFF. This rearrangement joins TRBV7-9 to TRBJ1-4; D not resolved. With 5 bases removed from V and 1 base from J, the gap between germline ends came to 14 bases. CDR3 length equals 16 residues. CDR1 and CDR2 from the germline V gene are SEHNR and FQNEAQ (reference sequence).